The present TCR beta chain was sequenced within a study of cytomegalovirus exposure and HLA in healthy donors. PCR primers comprised 60 Vbeta and 13 Jbeta primers. The data were produced by immunoSEQ multiplex PCR, yet TCRdb's version contains in-frame clones alone and is incomplete. The sample yields 85,000 to 100,000 clones, around 59% seen once. This clone has a handful of counts. As yet, its antigen is unknown. Donors were ostensibly healthy at sampling, although undocumented immune exposures were probable. Study-wide results and limits: Owing to their indistinguishability, certain V segments, notably TRBV6-2 and TRBV6-3, were excluded. Cytomegalovirus-associated status was assigned to around 160 TCR beta chains. Previously analyzed data showed that most TCR beta V segments were productive at a frequency of about 87% or about 30%.

With V trimmed by 5 bases and J by 5 bases, 5 bases remained unmatched. This CDR3 spans 13 amino acids. Germline CDR1 and CDR2: SGHTA and FQGNSA. This chain connects TRBV7-2 to TRBJ1-2; 7 nucleotides match TRBD1. The sequence was collected from a human donor in good health. Material: PBMCs. CDR3 bases: TGTGCCAGCAGCACCCGACAGGGTTATGGCTACACCTTC. Translated, it gives CASSTRQGYGYTF.